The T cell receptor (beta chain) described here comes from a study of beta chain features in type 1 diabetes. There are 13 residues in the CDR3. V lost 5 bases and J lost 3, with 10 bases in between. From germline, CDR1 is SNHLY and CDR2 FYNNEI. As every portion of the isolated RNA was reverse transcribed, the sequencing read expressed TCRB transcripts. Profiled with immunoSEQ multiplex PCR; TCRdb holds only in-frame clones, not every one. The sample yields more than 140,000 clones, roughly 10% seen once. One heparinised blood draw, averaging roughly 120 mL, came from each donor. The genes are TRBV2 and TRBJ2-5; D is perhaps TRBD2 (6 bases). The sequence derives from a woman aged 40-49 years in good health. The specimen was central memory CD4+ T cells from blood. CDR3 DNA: TGTGCCAGCAGTAGGGACTTCAAAGAGACCCAGTACTTC. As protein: CASSRDFKETQYF.